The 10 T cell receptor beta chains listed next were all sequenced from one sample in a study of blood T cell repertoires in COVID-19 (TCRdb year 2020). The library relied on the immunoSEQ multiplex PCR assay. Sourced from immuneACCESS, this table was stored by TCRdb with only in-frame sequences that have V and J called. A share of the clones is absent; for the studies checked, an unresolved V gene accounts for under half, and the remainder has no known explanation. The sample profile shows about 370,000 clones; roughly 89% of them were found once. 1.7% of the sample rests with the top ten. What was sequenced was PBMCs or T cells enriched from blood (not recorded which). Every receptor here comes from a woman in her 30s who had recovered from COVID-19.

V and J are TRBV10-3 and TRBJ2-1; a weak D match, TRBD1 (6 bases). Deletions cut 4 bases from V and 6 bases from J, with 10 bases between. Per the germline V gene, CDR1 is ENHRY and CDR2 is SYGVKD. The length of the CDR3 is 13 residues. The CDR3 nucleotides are TGTGCCATCAGTGTCCAGGGGCTCAATGAGCAGTTCTTC. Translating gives CAISVQGLNEQFF.

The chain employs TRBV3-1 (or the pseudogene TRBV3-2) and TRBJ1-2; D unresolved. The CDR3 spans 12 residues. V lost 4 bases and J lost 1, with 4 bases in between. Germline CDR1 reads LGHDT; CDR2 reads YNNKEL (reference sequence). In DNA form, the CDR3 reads TGTGCCAGCAGCCTCCTTAACTATGGCTACACCTTC. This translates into CASSLLNYGYTF.

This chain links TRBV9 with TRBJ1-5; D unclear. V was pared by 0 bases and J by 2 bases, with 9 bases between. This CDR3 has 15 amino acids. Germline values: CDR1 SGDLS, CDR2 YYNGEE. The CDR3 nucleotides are TGTGCCAGCAGCGTAGGTGAGGGTCGCAATCAGCCCCAGCATTTT. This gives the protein CASSVGEGRNQPQHF.

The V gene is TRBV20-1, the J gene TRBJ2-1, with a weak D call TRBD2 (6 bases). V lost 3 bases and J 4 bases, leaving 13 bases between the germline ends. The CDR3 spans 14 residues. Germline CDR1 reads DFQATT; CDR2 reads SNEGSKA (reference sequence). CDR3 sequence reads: CSASAGSGYNEQFF. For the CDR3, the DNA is TGCAGTGCTAGTGCGGGGAGCGGTTACAATGAGCAGTTCTTC.

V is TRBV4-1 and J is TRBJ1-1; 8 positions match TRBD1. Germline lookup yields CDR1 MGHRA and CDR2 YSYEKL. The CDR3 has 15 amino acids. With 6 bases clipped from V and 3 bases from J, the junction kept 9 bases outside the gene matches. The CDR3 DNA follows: TGCGCCAGCAGACTACTTCAGGGGGCCTACACTGAAGCTTTCTTT. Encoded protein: CASRLLQGAYTEAFF.

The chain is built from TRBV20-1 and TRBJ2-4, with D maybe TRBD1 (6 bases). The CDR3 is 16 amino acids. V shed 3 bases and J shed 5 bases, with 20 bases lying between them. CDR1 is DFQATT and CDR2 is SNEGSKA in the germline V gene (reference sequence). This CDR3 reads CSASSPVGQLENIQYF. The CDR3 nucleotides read TGCAGTGCTAGTTCTCCCGTAGGACAGCTCGAAAACATTCAGTACTTC.

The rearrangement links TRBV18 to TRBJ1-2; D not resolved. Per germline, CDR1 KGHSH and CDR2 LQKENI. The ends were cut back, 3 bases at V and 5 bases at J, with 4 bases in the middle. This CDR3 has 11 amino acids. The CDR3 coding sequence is TGTGCCAGCTCACCCGAGTATGGCTACACCTTC. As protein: CASSPEYGYTF.

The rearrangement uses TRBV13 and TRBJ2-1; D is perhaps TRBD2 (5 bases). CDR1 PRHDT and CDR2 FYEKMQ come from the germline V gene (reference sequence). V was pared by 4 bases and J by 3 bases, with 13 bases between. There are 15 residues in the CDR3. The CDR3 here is CASSSPLGSYNEQFF. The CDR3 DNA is TGTGCCAGCAGCTCACCCTTGGGGAGCTACAATGAGCAGTTCTTC. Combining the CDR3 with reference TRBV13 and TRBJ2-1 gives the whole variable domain AAGVIQSPRHLIKEKRETATLKCYPIPRHDTVYWYQQGPGQDPQFLISFYEKMQSDKGSIPDRFSAQQFSDYHSELNMSSLELGDSALYFCASSSPLGSYNEQFFGPGTRLTVL.

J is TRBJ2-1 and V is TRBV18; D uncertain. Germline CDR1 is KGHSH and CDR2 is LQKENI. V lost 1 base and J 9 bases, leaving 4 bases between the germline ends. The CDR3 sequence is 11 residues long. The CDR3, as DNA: TGTGCCAGCTCACCACTAGCTGAGCAGTTCTTC. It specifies CASSPLAEQFF.

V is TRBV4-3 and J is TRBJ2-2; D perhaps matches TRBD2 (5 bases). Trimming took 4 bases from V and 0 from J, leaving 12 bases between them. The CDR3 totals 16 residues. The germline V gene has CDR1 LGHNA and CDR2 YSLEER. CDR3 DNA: TGCGCCAGCAGCCCTAAGCTAGCCCCGAACACCGGGGAGCTGTTTTTT. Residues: CASSPKLAPNTGELFF.